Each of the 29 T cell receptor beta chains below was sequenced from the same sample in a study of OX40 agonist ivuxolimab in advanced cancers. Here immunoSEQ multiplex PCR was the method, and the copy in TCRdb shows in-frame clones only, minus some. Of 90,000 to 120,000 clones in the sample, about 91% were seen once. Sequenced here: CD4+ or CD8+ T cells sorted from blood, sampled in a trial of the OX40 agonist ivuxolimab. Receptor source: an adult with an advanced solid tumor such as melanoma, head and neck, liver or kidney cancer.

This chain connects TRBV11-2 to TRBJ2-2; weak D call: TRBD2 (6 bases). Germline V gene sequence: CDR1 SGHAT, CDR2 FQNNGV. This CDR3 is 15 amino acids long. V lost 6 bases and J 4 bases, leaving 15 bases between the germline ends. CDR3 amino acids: CASRPSGGSTGELFF. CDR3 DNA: TGTGCCAGCAGACCATCTGGGGGGAGCACCGGGGAGCTGTTTTTT.

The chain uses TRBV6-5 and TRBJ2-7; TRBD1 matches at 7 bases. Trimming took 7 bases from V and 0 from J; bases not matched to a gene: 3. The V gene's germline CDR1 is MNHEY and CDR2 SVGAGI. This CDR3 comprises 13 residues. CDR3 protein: CASTGQNSYEQYF. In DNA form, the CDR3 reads TGTGCCAGCACGGGACAGAACTCCTACGAGCAGTACTTC.

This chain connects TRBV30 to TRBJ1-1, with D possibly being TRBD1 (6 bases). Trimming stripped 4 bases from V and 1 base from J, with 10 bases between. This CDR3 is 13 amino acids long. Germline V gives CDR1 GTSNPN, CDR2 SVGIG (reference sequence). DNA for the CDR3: TGTGCCTGGAAGCGGACAGAGAACACTGAAGCTTTCTTT. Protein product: CAWKRTENTEAFF. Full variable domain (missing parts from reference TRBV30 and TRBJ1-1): SQTIHQWPATLVQPVGSPLSLECTVEGTSNPNLYWYRQAAGRGLQLLFYSVGIGQISSEVPQNLSASRPQDRQFILSSKKLLLSDSGFYLCAWKRTENTEAFFGQGTRLTVV.

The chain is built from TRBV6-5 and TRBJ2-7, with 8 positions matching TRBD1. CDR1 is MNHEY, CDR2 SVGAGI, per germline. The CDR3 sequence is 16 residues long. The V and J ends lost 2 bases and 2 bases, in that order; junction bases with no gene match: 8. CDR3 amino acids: CASSYAGTGNTYEQYF. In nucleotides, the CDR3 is TGTGCCAGCAGTTACGCAGGGACAGGCAATACCTACGAGCAGTACTTC.

The CDR3 nucleotides are TGTGCCTGGAGTGTGGGAGCGGGAGGGGGGTACAATGAGCAGTTCTTC. Translated: CAWSVGAGGGYNEQFF. This chain joins TRBV30 and TRBJ2-1; 10 nucleotides match TRBD2. CDR1 and CDR2 (germline): GTSNPN, SVGIG (reference sequence). Trimming at V came to 0 bases and at J to 4 bases, leaving 6 bases not matched to a gene. The CDR3 contains 16 residues.

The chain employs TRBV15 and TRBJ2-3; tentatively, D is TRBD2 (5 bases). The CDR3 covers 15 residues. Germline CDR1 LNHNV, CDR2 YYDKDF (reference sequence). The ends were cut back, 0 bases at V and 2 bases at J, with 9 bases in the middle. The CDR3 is CATSRDGAATDTQYF. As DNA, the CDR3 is TGTGCCACCAGCAGAGATGGAGCGGCCACAGATACGCAGTATTTT. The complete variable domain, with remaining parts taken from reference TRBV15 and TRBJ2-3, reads DAMVIQNPRYQVTQFGKPVTLSCSQTLNHNVMYWYQQKSSQAPKLLFHYYDKDFNNEADTPDNFQSRRPNTSFCFLDIRSPGLGDTAMYLCATSRDGAATDTQYFGPGTRLTVL.

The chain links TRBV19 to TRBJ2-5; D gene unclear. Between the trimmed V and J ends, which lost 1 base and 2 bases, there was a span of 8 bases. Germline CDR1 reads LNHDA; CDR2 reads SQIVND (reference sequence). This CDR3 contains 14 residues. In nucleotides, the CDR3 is TGTGCCAGTAGTATAGTCCCCGCTCAAGAGACCCAGTACTTC. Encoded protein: CASSIVPAQETQYF. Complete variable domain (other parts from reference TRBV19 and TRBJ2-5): DGGITQSPKYLFRKEGQNVTLSCEQNLNHDAMYWYRQDPGQGLRLIYYSQIVNDFQKGDIAEGYSVSREKKESFPLTVTSAQKNPTAFYLCASSIVPAQETQYFGPGTRLLVL.

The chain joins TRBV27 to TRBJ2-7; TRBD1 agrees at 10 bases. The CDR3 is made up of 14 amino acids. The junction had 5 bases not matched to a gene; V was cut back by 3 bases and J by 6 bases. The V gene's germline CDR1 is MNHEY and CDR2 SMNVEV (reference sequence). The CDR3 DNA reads TGTGCCAGCAGTTTTCGGACAGGGGGGGTCGAGCAGTACTTC. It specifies CASSFRTGGVEQYF.

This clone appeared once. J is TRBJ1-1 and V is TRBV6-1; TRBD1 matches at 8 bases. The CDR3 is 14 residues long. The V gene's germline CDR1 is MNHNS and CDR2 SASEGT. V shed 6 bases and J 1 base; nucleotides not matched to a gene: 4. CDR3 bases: TGTGCCAGCAGGACAGGGGTTCGGAACACTGAAGCTTTCTTT. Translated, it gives CASRTGVRNTEAFF.

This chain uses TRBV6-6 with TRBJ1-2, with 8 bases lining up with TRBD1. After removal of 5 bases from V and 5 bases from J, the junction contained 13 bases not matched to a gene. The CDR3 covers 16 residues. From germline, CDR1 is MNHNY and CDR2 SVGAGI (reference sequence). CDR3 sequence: CASSPMGAGGAYGYTF. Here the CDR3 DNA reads TGTGCCAGCAGTCCTATGGGGGCAGGGGGCGCATATGGCTACACCTTC.

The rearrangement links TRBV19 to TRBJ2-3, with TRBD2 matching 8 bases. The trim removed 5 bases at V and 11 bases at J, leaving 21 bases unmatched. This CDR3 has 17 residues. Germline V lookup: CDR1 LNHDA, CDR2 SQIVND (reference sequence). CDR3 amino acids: CASSPREGAGAVTGQYF. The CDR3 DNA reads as TGTGCCAGTAGTCCCAGAGAGGGAGCGGGGGCCGTCACCGGGCAGTATTTT.

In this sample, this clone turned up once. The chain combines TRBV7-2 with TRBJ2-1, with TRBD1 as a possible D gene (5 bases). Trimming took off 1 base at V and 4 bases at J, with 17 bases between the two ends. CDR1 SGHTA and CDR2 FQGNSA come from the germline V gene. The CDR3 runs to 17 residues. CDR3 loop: CASSLVGSRAGYNEQFF. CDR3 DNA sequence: TGTGCCAGCAGCTTAGTAGGTAGTCGGGCAGGGTACAATGAGCAGTTCTTC.

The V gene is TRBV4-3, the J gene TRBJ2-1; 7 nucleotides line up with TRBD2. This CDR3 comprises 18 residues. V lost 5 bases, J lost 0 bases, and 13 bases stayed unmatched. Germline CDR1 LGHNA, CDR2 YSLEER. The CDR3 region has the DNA TGCGCCAGCAGCTTCCGGGACTACTCTTCGGACTCCTACAATGAGCAGTTCTTC. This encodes CASSFRDYSSDSYNEQFF.

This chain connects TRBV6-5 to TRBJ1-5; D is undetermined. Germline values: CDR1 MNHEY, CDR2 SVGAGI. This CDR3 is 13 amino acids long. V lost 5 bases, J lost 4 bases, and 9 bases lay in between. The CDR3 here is CASSTSLNQPQHF. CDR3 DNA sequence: TGTGCCAGCAGTACGTCATTAAATCAGCCCCAGCATTTT.

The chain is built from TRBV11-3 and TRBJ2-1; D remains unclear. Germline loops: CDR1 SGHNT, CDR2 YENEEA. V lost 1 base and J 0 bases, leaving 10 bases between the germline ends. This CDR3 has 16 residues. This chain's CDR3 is CASSLAAMSSYNEQFF. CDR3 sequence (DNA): TGTGCCAGCAGCTTAGCGGCAATGAGCTCCTACAATGAGCAGTTCTTC.

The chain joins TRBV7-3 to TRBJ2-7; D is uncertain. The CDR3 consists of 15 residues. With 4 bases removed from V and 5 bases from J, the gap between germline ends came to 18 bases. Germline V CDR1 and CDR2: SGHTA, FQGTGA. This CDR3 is CASSSTPGPGHEQYF. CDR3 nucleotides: TGTGCCAGCAGCTCCACCCCGGGCCCGGGCCACGAGCAGTACTTC.

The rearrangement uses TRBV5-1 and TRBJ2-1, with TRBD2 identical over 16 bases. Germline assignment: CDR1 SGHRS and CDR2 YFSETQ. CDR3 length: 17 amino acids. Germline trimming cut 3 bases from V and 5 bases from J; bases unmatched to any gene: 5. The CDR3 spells CASSWGLAGGENNEQFF. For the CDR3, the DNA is TGCGCCAGCAGCTGGGGACTAGCGGGAGGGGAAAACAATGAGCAGTTCTTC.

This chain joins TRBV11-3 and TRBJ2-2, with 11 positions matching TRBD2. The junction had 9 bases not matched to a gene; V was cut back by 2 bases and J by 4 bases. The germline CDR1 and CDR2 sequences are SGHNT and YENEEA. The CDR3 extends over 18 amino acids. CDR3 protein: CASSLTSGSAVATGELFF. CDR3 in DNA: TGTGCCAGCAGCTTAACTAGCGGGAGTGCAGTTGCCACCGGGGAGCTGTTTTTT.

CDR3 nucleotide sequence: TGTGCCTGGAGGCGTCCGGGGGGCGGCTATGGCTACACCTTC. Its protein is CAWRRPGGGYGYTF. This chain links TRBV30 with TRBJ1-2; D may be TRBD1 (6 bases). Trimming removed 3 bases from V and 4 bases from J, with 15 bases in between. Germline loops: CDR1 GTSNPN, CDR2 SVGIG (reference sequence). The CDR3 runs to 14 residues.

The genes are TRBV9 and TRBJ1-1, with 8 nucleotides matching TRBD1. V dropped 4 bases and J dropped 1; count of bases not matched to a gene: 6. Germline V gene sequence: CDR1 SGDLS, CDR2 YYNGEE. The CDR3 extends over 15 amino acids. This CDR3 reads CASSWAGTGNTEAFF. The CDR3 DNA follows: TGTGCCAGCAGCTGGGCCGGGACAGGGAACACTGAAGCTTTCTTT.

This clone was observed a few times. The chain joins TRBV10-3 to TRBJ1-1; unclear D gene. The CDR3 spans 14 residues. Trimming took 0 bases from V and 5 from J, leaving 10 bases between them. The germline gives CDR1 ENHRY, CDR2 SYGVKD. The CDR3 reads CAISESGVGTEAFF. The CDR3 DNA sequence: TGTGCCATCAGTGAGTCTGGGGTTGGGACTGAAGCTTTCTTT.

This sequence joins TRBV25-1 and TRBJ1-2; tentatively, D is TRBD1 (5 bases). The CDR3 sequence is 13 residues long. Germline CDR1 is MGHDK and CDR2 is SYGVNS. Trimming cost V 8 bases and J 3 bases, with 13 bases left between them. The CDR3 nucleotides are TGTGCCAGCTTCTCGGACACCTACTATGGCTACACCTTC. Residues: CASFSDTYYGYTF.

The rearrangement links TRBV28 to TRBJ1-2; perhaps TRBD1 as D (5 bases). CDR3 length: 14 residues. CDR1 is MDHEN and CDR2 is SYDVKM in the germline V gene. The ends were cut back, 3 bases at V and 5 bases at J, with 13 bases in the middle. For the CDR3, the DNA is TGTGCCAGCAGTTTTCCAGGGCTCGGGTATGGCTACACCTTC. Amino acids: CASSFPGLGYGYTF.

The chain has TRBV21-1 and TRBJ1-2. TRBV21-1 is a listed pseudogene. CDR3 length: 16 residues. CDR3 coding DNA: TGTGCCAGCAGCAAAGCCCCGGGATCGGGTGAATATGGCTACACCTTC. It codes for CASSKAPGSGEYGYTF.

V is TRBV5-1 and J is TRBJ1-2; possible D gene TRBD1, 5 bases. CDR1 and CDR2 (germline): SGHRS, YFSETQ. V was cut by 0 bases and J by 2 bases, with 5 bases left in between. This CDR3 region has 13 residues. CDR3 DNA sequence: TGCGCCAGCAGCTTGGACAGGAACTATGGCTACACCTTC. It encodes CASSLDRNYGYTF.

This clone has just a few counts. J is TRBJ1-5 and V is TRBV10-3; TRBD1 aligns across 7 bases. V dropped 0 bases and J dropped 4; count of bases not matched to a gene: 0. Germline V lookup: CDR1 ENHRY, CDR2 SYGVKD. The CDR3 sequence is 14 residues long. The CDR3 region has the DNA TGTGCCATCAGTGAGTCGACAGGGAATCAGCCCCAGCATTTT. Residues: CAISESTGNQPQHF.

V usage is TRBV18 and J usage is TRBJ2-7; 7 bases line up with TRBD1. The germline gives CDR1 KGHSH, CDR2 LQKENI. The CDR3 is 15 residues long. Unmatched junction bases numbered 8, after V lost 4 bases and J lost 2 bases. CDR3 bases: TGTGCCAGCTCACTCCGACAGGGTGCCCCCTACGAGCAGTACTTC. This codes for CASSLRQGAPYEQYF.

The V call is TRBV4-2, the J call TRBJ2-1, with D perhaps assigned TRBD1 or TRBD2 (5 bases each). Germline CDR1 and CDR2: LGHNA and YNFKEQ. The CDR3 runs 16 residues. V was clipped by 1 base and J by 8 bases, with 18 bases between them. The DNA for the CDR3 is TGTGCCAGCAGCCAAGGGGACGATTTTATCCCGCATGAGCAGTTCTTC. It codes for CASSQGDDFIPHEQFF.

The CDR3 nucleotides are TGTGCCACCACCACCGGGACTAGCGGGAGGGCCCCCCCCGGGGAGCTGTTTTTT. Encoded protein: CATTTGTSGRAPPGELFF. The rearrangement joins TRBV10-3 to TRBJ2-2; TRBD2 matches 16 bases. The CDR3 length is 18 residues. Germline V lookup: CDR1 ENHRY, CDR2 SYGVKD. Trimming cost V 10 bases and J 6 bases; bases outside gene matches: 14.